One sample yielded the 30 T cell receptor beta chains listed below, sequenced in a study of cytomegalovirus exposure and HLA in healthy donors. The primer mix had 60 Vbeta and 13 Jbeta primers. Profiling relied on immunoSEQ multiplex PCR, and the TCRdb table lists in-frame clones only, not all of them. The top ten clones hold over 2% of a sample with roughly 160,000 clones, roughly 80% of them seen once. Sequenced sample: PBMCs. All receptors come from a male donor in good health and CMV-seronegative.

This rearrangement joins TRBV5-1 to TRBJ2-2; TRBD1 matches 8 bases. V was clipped by 5 bases and J by 4 bases; unmatched bases: 10. Germline CDR1 and CDR2: SGHRS and YFSETQ. The CDR3 has 16 amino acids. This chain's CDR3 is CASRRWGQVSTGELFF. CDR3 in DNA: TGCGCCAGCAGACGTTGGGGACAGGTAAGCACCGGGGAGCTGTTTTTT. Full variable domain (remainder filled in from reference TRBV5-1 and TRBJ2-2): KAGVTQTPRYLIKTRGQQVTLSCSPISGHRSVSWYQQTPGQGLQFLFEYFSETQRNKGNFPGRFSGRQFSNSRSEMNVSTLELGDSALYLCASRRWGQVSTGELFFGEGSRLTVL.

This chain links TRBV5-6 with TRBJ2-1; TRBD2 aligns across 8 bases. This CDR3 spans 15 amino acids. Germline V gene data show CDR1 as SGHDT and CDR2 as YYEEEE. Unmatched junction bases numbered 14, after V lost 6 bases and J lost 9 bases. The CDR3 DNA follows: TGTGCCAGCACCACCATCAGGACTAGCAACGGTGAGCAGTTCTTC. Protein sequence: CASTTIRTSNGEQFF.

This clone was found a few times. The chain uses TRBV5-6 and TRBJ2-3; 13 positions match TRBD2. The junction had 8 bases not matched to a gene; V was cut back by 4 bases and J by 6 bases. Germline V gives CDR1 SGHDT, CDR2 YYEEEE. The CDR3 loop spans 16 amino acids. The CDR3 coding sequence is TGTGCCAGCAGCGCTCCGACTAGCGGGGGGCTGGATACGCAGTATTTT. Its protein product is CASSAPTSGGLDTQYF.

The chain joins TRBV5-5 to TRBJ2-7, with 10 bases matching TRBD2. The germline gives CDR1 SGHKS, CDR2 YYEKEE (reference sequence). CDR3 length: 14 amino acids. V dropped 4 bases and J dropped 7; count of bases not matched to a gene: 8. The CDR3 bases are TGTGCCAGCAGCCTAGCGGGGGTTCAGGGGGAGCAGTACTTC. Translating it yields CASSLAGVQGEQYF.

This clone was seen a handful of times. The gene calls are TRBV30 and TRBJ2-7; TRBD1 agrees at 9 bases. Germline CDR1 and CDR2: GTSNPN and SVGIG (reference sequence). This CDR3 has 12 amino acids. J gave up 5 bases and V 5 bases, and 4 bases lay outside the gene matches. The CDR3 DNA follows: TGTGCCTGGGGACAGGGGCCTCACGAGCAGTACTTC. It codes for CAWGQGPHEQYF.

This chain uses TRBV27 with TRBJ1-2, with TRBD1 matching over 7 bases. This CDR3 contains 14 residues. The ends lost 6 bases at V and 5 bases at J; junction bases unmatched: 9. Germline values: CDR1 MNHEY, CDR2 SMNVEV (reference sequence). CDR3 in DNA: TGTGCCAGCAGCCGAGACAGGGTTCGGTATGGCTACACCTTC. Translating it yields CASSRDRVRYGYTF.

The chain has TRBV27 and TRBJ1-3; D perhaps matches TRBD1 (5 bases). The CDR3 has 15 residues. Germline values: CDR1 MNHEY, CDR2 SMNVEV (reference sequence). The germline V and J ends were trimmed by 5 bases and 0 bases, with 11 bases remaining between them. The CDR3 here is CASSPRTGSGNTIYF. DNA for the CDR3: TGTGCCAGCAGTCCCCGAACAGGCTCTGGAAACACCATATATTTT.

The V and J genes are TRBV29-1 and TRBJ2-3; tentatively, D is TRBD2 (5 bases). The germline V and J ends were trimmed by 4 bases and 2 bases, with 7 bases remaining between them. The CDR3 spans 12 residues. Germline CDR1 SQVTM, CDR2 ANQGSEA. The DNA of the CDR3 is TGCAGCGTTGGCGGGTACACAGATACGCAGTATTTT. Translating gives CSVGGYTDTQYF.

J is TRBJ2-3 and V is TRBV12-5, with TRBD1 matching over 7 bases. The CDR3 spans 19 residues. Trimming at V came to 0 bases and at J to 4 bases, leaving 16 bases not matched to a gene. The germline gives CDR1 LGHNT, CDR2 FRNRAP. The CDR3 DNA sequence: TGTGCTAGTGGTTTGGTACTGTCCCGAGACAGGGTGCGCGCAGATACGCAGTATTTT. Translating gives CASGLVLSRDRVRADTQYF.

V is TRBV19 and J is TRBJ2-1; 8 bases map to TRBD2. V shed 9 bases, J shed 3 bases, and the junction held 10 bases outside the gene matches. The V gene's germline CDR1 is LNHDA and CDR2 SQIVND (reference sequence). The CDR3 totals 15 residues. The CDR3 sequence: CASQAAGGLYNEQFF. CDR3 sequence (DNA): TGTGCCAGCCAAGCTGCGGGGGGCCTCTACAATGAGCAGTTCTTC.

This clone was seen only a few times. The chain carries TRBV2 and TRBJ2-3; a possible D gene is TRBD1 (5 bases). Trimming cost V 6 bases and J 5 bases, with 15 bases left between them. This CDR3 is 14 amino acids long. Germline assignment: CDR1 SNHLY and CDR2 FYNNEI. The CDR3 DNA reads as TGTGCCAGCAGGAACCTAAACAGGTTAGATACGCAGTATTTT. Its protein product is CASRNLNRLDTQYF.

This clone was detected a few times. This chain links TRBV10-3 with TRBJ2-5; 7 bases are a match to TRBD2. This CDR3 comprises 14 residues. The junction had 12 bases not matched to a gene; V was cut back by 8 bases and J by 6 bases. Germline lookup yields CDR1 ENHRY and CDR2 SYGVKD. Here the CDR3 DNA reads TGTGCCATCTCCGGGACTAACCTCATGAAGACCCAGTACTTC. Its protein is CAISGTNLMKTQYF.

The J gene is TRBJ1-1, the V gene TRBV19; D not certain. Trimming shortened V by 5 bases and J by 7 bases, and 11 bases separated the two germline ends. CDR3 length equals 12 residues. Germline CDR1 reads LNHDA; CDR2 reads SQIVND (reference sequence). The CDR3 nucleotides are TGTGCCAGTAGTTCCAAGTCCGGTGAAGCTTTCTTT. Amino acid sequence: CASSSKSGEAFF.

The V and J genes are TRBV6-5 and TRBJ1-4; 7 nucleotides match TRBD1. This CDR3 has 15 amino acids. V dropped 5 bases and J dropped 0; count of bases not matched to a gene: 3. Germline V gives CDR1 MNHEY, CDR2 SVGAGI. CDR3 residues: CASSQGDATNEKLFF. DNA of the CDR3: TGTGCCAGCAGTCAGGGGGATGCAACTAATGAAAAACTGTTTTTT.

The chain uses TRBV4-3 and TRBJ1-6; TRBD1 aligns across 8 bases. Per the germline V gene, CDR1 is LGHNA and CDR2 is YSLEER. V shed 0 bases, J shed 5 bases, and the junction held 9 bases outside the gene matches. The CDR3 is 18 residues long. The CDR3 here is CASSQEMHRGTDNSPLHF. CDR3 in DNA: TGCGCCAGCAGCCAAGAGATGCACAGGGGGACTGATAATTCACCCCTCCACTTT.

The chain uses TRBV7-9 and TRBJ1-1; 7 bases are a match to TRBD1. The CDR3 sequence is 14 residues long. With 10 bases clipped from V and 1 base from J, the junction kept 9 bases outside the gene matches. Per germline, CDR1 SEHNR and CDR2 FQNEAQ (reference sequence). The CDR3 DNA sequence: TGTGCCACCCCGGGGGACAGCCAGAACACTGAAGCTTTCTTT. Protein product: CATPGDSQNTEAFF. The complete variable domain, with remaining parts taken from reference TRBV7-9 and TRBJ1-1, reads DTGVSQNPRHKITKRGQNVTFRCDPISEHNRLYWYRQTLGQGPEFLTYFQNEAQLEKSRLLSDRFSAERPKGSFSTLEIQRTEQGDSAMYLCATPGDSQNTEAFFGQGTRLTVV.

This clone was detected only a few times. V and J are TRBV2 and TRBJ1-4, with a weak D call TRBD1 (5 bases). Germline CDR1 is SNHLY and CDR2 is FYNNEI. Trimming left V 6 bases short and J 8 bases short, with 16 bases between. The CDR3 is 14 residues long. Here the CDR3 DNA reads TGTGCCAGCAGGTTAGGCGGGACTAGGGAAAAACTGTTTTTT. Translation gives CASRLGGTREKLFF.

This chain links TRBV6-1 with TRBJ2-7; maybe TRBD1 (5 bases). Germline values: CDR1 MNHNS, CDR2 SASEGT. The CDR3 has 15 amino acids. Trimming cost V 6 bases and J 2 bases, with 17 bases left between them. The CDR3 region has the DNA TGTGCCAGCAGACGCGGACACCGATCTACCTACGAGCAGTACTTC. Translated: CASRRGHRSTYEQYF.

Only a few counts were recorded for this clone. The genes are TRBV5-1 and TRBJ2-3; 7 nucleotides align to TRBD1. The germline CDR1 and CDR2 sequences are SGHRS and YFSETQ. The CDR3 runs 15 residues. The junction had 6 bases not matched to a gene; V was cut back by 3 bases and J by 2 bases. The CDR3 spells CASSWSGGHTDTQYF. The DNA for the CDR3 is TGCGCCAGCAGCTGGTCAGGGGGACACACAGATACGCAGTATTTT. The full variable domain, in which reference TRBV5-1 and TRBJ2-3 provide the parts outside the CDR3, is KAGVTQTPRYLIKTRGQQVTLSCSPISGHRSVSWYQQTPGQGLQFLFEYFSETQRNKGNFPGRFSGRQFSNSRSEMNVSTLELGDSALYLCASSWSGGHTDTQYFGPGTRLTVL.

This clone was observed a handful of times. The rearrangement uses TRBV7-2 and TRBJ1-5, with D perhaps matching TRBD1 (5 bases). V was clipped by 4 bases and J by 1 base, with 8 bases between them. The CDR3 consists of 14 residues. Germline-derived CDR1 and CDR2 are SGHTA and FQGNSA. In DNA form, the CDR3 reads TGTGCCAGCAGCTCCCAGGGAAGCAATCAGCCCCAGCATTTT. Translated: CASSSQGSNQPQHF.

This clone was detected only a few times. The CDR3 loop is CASSTPGQGTYEQYF. The DNA of the CDR3 is TGTGCCAGCAGCACTCCGGGACAGGGAACCTACGAGCAGTACTTC. This chain links TRBV7-2 with TRBJ2-7, with TRBD1 identical over 9 bases. Germline V gene data show CDR1 as SGHTA and CDR2 as FQGNSA. The length of the CDR3 is 15 residues. V shed 5 bases and J 2 bases; nucleotides not matched to a gene: 7.

This chain joins TRBV9 and TRBJ2-1; possibly TRBD2 for D (7 bases). The V and J ends lost 0 bases and 8 bases respectively, with 12 bases between them. Germline CDR1 SGDLS, CDR2 YYNGEE. The CDR3 totals 14 residues. The CDR3 spells CASSVDRGGYEQFF. In DNA form, the CDR3 reads TGTGCCAGCAGCGTAGATAGGGGGGGGTATGAGCAGTTCTTC.

J is TRBJ1-2 and V is TRBV11-2; 8 bases are shared with TRBD1. Per germline, CDR1 SGHAT and CDR2 FQNNGV. The CDR3 runs to 14 residues. Trimming removed 2 bases from V and 3 bases from J; junction bases left unmatched: 2. The CDR3 region is CASSLPDRDYGYTF. CDR3 DNA sequence: TGTGCCAGCAGCTTACCGGACAGGGACTATGGCTACACCTTC. The full variable domain, completed using reference TRBV11-2 and TRBJ1-2, is EAGVAQSPRYKIIEKRQSVAFWCNPISGHATLYWYQQILGQGPKLLIQFQNNGVVDDSQLPKDRFSAERLKGVDSTLKIQPAKLEDSAVYLCASSLPDRDYGYTFGSGTRLTVV.

The chain employs TRBV6-5 and TRBJ1-1; 9 nucleotides align to TRBD1. This CDR3 region has 15 residues. In germline, CDR1 is MNHEY, CDR2 SVGAGI. J gave up 6 bases and V 5 bases, and 10 bases lay outside the gene matches. The CDR3 coding sequence is TGTGCCAGCAGTCCCGGGACAGGGATTCCGGCTGAAGCTTTCTTT. Amino acid sequence: CASSPGTGIPAEAFF.

The sample holds one count of this clone. The rearrangement uses TRBV27 and TRBJ2-7; D is possibly TRBD1 (5 bases). The CDR3 is 14 residues long. Trimming stripped 0 bases from V and 6 bases from J, with 12 bases between. Germline V gives CDR1 MNHEY, CDR2 SMNVEV (reference sequence). This CDR3 is CASSLSAGWGEQYF. The CDR3 DNA follows: TGTGCCAGCAGTTTATCGGCAGGGTGGGGCGAGCAGTACTTC.

The J gene is TRBJ1-2, the V gene TRBV19; D not resolved. CDR3 length: 15 amino acids. V was shortened by 3 bases and J by 3 bases, with 14 bases between the two germline ends. CDR1 and CDR2 (germline): LNHDA, SQIVND (reference sequence). The CDR3 nucleotides are TGTGCCAGTAGTATTTTTGAGGAGGCCCACTATGGCTACACCTTC. This translates into CASSIFEEAHYGYTF. Together with reference TRBV19 and TRBJ1-2, the CDR3 gives the full variable domain: DGGITQSPKYLFRKEGQNVTLSCEQNLNHDAMYWYRQDPGQGLRLIYYSQIVNDFQKGDIAEGYSVSREKKESFPLTVTSAQKNPTAFYLCASSIFEEAHYGYTFGSGTRLTVV.

The chain couples TRBV6-5 to TRBJ1-5; D not certain. Germline-derived CDR1 and CDR2 are MNHEY and SVGAGI. This CDR3 has 15 residues. V lost 8 bases and J 6 bases, leaving 20 bases between the germline ends. The DNA of the CDR3 is TGTGCCAGCGGCCCCGCGGGCTATATCACTCAGCCCCAGCATTTT. Translated, it gives CASGPAGYITQPQHF.

As DNA, the CDR3 is TGTGCCACCAGCAGAGACCCCCGGACAGGGCAAAAAGAGACCCAGTACTTC. Its protein is CATSRDPRTGQKETQYF. The chain links TRBV15 to TRBJ2-5; TRBD1 aligns across 8 bases. This CDR3 region has 17 residues. CDR1 and CDR2 from the germline V gene are LNHNV and YYDKDF (reference sequence). The ends lost 0 bases at V and 3 bases at J; junction bases unmatched: 9.

The CDR3 coding sequence is TGTGCCAGCAGGCCCGGGACTAGGGGCAGCAATGAGCAGTTCTTC. It encodes CASRPGTRGSNEQFF. V and J are TRBV27 and TRBJ2-1; 8 bases are a match to TRBD2. This CDR3 spans 15 amino acids. V lost 6 bases and J lost 6; bases outside the gene matches: 10. Germline lookup yields CDR1 MNHEY and CDR2 SMNVEV (reference sequence).

This chain's CDR3 is CAIRMDREAEAFF. For the CDR3, the DNA is TGTGCCATCAGGATGGACAGGGAGGCTGAAGCTTTCTTT. J is TRBJ1-1 and V is TRBV10-3; 8 bases match TRBD1. The germline V gene has CDR1 ENHRY and CDR2 SYGVKD. This CDR3 contains 13 residues. J was trimmed by 6 bases and V by 6 bases; bases with no gene match: 6.